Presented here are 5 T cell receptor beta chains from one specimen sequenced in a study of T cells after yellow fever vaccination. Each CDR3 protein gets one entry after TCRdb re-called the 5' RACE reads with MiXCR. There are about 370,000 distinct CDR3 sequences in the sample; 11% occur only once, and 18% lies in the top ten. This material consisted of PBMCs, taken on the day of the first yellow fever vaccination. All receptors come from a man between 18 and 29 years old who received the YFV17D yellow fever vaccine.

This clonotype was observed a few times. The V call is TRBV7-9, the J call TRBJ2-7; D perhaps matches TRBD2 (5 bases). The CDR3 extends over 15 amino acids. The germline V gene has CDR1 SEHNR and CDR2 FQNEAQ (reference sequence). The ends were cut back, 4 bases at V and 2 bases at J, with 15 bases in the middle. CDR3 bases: TGTGCCAGCAGCTCTACCCTAGCAAGCCCCTACGAGCAGTACTTC. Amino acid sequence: CASSSTLASPYEQYF. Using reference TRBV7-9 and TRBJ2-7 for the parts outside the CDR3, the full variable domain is DTGVSQNPRHKITKRGQNVTFRCDPISEHNRLYWYRQTLGQGPEFLTYFQNEAQLEKSRLLSDRFSAERPKGSFSTLEIQRTEQGDSAMYLCASSSTLASPYEQYFGPGTRLTVT.

CDR3 protein: CASSTQYNQPQHF. In nucleotides, the CDR3 is TGTGCCAGCAGCACACAGTATAATCAGCCCCAGCATTTT. The chain combines TRBV7-6 with TRBJ1-5; D unclear. Germline V CDR1 and CDR2: SGHVS, FNYEAQ. The V end lost 5 bases, the J end lost 4 bases, and 9 bases lay between the germline ends. CDR3 size: 13 residues.

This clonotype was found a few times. This CDR3 is CASSYGGPYEQYV. The DNA for the CDR3 is TGTGCCAGCAGTTACGGGGGCCCCTACGAGCAGTACGTC. The V call is TRBV6-2 or TRBV6-3, the J call TRBJ2-7; D might be TRBD1 (6 bases). The CDR3 spans 13 residues. Germline V gene lookup returns CDR1 MNHEY and CDR2 SVGEGT. Trimming took 2 bases from V and 2 from J, leaving 7 bases between them.

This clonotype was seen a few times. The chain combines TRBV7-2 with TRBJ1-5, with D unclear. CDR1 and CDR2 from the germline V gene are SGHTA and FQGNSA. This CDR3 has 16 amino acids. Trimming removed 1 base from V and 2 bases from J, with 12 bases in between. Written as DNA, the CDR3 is TGTGCCAGCAGCTTAGGAAGGGCGGCGGGCAATCAGCCCCAGCATTTT. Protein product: CASSLGRAAGNQPQHF. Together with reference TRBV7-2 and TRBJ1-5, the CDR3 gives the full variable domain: GAGVSQSPSNKVTEKGKDVELRCDPISGHTALYWYRQSLGQGLEFLIYFQGNSAPDKSGLPSDRFSAERTGGSVSTLTIQRTQQEDSAVYLCASSLGRAAGNQPQHFGDGTRLSIL.

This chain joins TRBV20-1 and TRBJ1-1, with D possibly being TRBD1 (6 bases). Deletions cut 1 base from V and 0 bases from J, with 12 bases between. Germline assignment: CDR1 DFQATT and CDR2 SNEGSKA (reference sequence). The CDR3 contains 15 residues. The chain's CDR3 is CSARVRQAMNTEAFF. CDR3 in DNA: TGCAGTGCTAGAGTGCGACAGGCCATGAACACTGAAGCTTTCTTT.